This record looks at one T cell receptor (beta chain) sequence and its context. These data belong to a study of blood T cell repertoires in COVID-19. Study-wide background: The United States, Italy and Spain provided the acute and convalescent COVID-19 samples.

In the original analysis: Reference gene primer amplification yielded estimated nucleated cell counts. Measured with immunoSEQ multiplex PCR; TCRdb has only the in-frame clones, and not every one. That table gives V, J and clone size, and the DNA gave D and trimming. The sample gives around 80,000 clones, almost 90% of which show up once; approximately 5.1% is in the top ten. Germline lookup yields CDR1 LNHDA and CDR2 SQIVND (reference sequence). There are 14 residues in the CDR3. Trimming took off 7 bases at V and 5 bases at J, with 17 bases between the two ends. Specimen: peripheral blood. This TCR was sampled from a woman older than 75 with acute or convalescent COVID-19. The rearrangement uses TRBV19 and TRBJ1-1; D may be TRBD1 (5 bases). The CDR3 sequence: CASTPDGGETEAFF. The CDR3 DNA follows: TGTGCCAGTACCCCTGACGGGGGTGAGACTGAAGCTTTCTTT.